This TCR beta chain was identified in a study of cytomegalovirus exposure and HLA in healthy donors. Whole-study results and caveats: Later findings reportedly placed an Asian-associated ancestry cluster below the roughly 730-donor mean for N-insertions. The study flagged around 150 TCR beta chains as cytomegalovirus-associated. CMV antigen specificity was confirmed in vitro for a few CMV-associated chains. Later work associated fewer than 20,000 TCR beta sequences with HLA alleles at 0.05 false discovery rate.

For this clone: The antigen remains unidentified.

The V gene's germline CDR1 is SGHNT and CDR2 YYREEE (reference sequence). The CDR3 contains 12 residues. V was shortened by 5 bases and J by 5 bases, with 9 bases between the two germline ends. Use of 60 Vbeta and 13 Jbeta primers characterized the PCR. Some clones are missing from TCRdb's copy, which holds only in-frame ones; the method was immunoSEQ multiplex PCR. The table includes about 180,000 clones, roughly 87% detected once. V is TRBV5-4 and J is TRBJ2-3; a weak D match, TRBD1 (5 bases). Sequencing used PBMCs. The clonotype was recovered from a woman between 50 and 59 years old in good health and CMV-seronegative. The CDR3 sequence: CASRSQGDTQYF. In DNA form, the CDR3 reads TGTGCCAGCAGGTCCCAGGGAGATACGCAGTATTTT.